The present TCR beta chain was sequenced within a study of human T cells and chemical hapten exposure. This clonotype was seen only a few times. One entry per CDR3 protein results from TCRdb running MiXCR on the RACE reads. This table holds about 200,000 distinct CDR3 sequences, around 25% found once. This CDR3 region has 16 residues. Per germline, CDR1 MNHNS and CDR2 SASEGT. Trimming took off 2 bases at V and 5 bases at J, with 19 bases between the two ends. Time point indicated: patch test 3, about 24 weeks after DPC sensitization. Treatment: therapeutic diphenylcyclopropenone sensitization with weekly scalp DPC.

The sequenced sample was whole blood, obtained in connection with sensitization to the hapten diphenylcyclopropenone (DPC). The clonotype originates from a woman aged 40 to 50 with alopecia areata. Some clones in this sample may be carry-over from other donors' samples. This rearrangement joins TRBV6-1 to TRBJ2-7; D gene uncertain. The CDR3 nucleotides are TGTGCCAGCAGTGAAATATTGGGGAAGGTGGTCCACGAGCAGTACTTC. This codes for CASSEILGKVVHEQYF.